The clone carrying this T cell receptor beta chain was seen repeatedly, ten times or more. What it binds is not known. TCRdb reanalysed the RT-PCR reads using MiXCR and keeps one entry per CDR3 protein. The sample carries roughly 500,000 distinct CDR3 sequences, about 25% recorded once. These data originate in a study of response to subunit inactivated influenza vaccine. The ends lost 7 bases at V and 11 bases at J; junction bases unmatched: 8. The CDR3 runs 12 residues. Study conclusions and caveats: Authors suggested each seasonal flu vaccination may recruit only limited numbers of new T cells.

This chain links TRBV12-3 or TRBV12-4 with TRBJ2-1; TRBD1 agrees at 7 bases. The sample consisted of CD4+ T cells sorted from PBMCs, taken less than 6 days after vaccination. The sequence was obtained from a middle-aged man who received an inactivated influenza vaccine. CDR3 sequence reads: CASTPGTEKQFF. CDR3 DNA: TGTGCCAGCACCCCCGGGACAGAGAAGCAGTTCTTC.